This TCR beta chain was obtained from a study of cytomegalovirus exposure and HLA in healthy donors. About the research overall: As an earlier analysis found, roughly 180 million T cells yielded about 120 million unique TCR beta sequences. Study observations and caveats: V- and J-gene trimming of TCR beta was linked (in a later analysis) to a missense DCLRE1C variant. For cytomegalovirus status, the classifier reportedly gave diagnoses with high specificity and sensitivity.

The PCR employed 60 Vbeta primers together with 13 Jbeta primers. Original analysis: Later, an analysis found 80 million or so unique TCR beta chains, and about 10 million of these were shared. TCRdb's table, derived via immunoSEQ multiplex PCR, lists solely in-frame clones and lacks some. V and J calls and clone size are given by that table; D and trimming were obtained from the DNA. The sample yields 85,000 to 130,000 clones, about three quarters seen once. The V end was cut by 4 bases, the J end by 8 bases, with 9 bases between. The CDR3 length is 12 residues. The germline gives CDR1 LNHDA, CDR2 SQIVND (reference sequence). Comments on this clone: The antigen is undetermined.

The TCR comes from a male donor in good health and CMV-seropositive. Sequencing input: PBMCs. The V gene is TRBV19, the J gene TRBJ2-1; perhaps TRBD1 as D (5 bases). CDR3: CASSTTGYEQFF. DNA of the CDR3: TGTGCCAGTAGTACAACAGGATATGAGCAGTTCTTC.